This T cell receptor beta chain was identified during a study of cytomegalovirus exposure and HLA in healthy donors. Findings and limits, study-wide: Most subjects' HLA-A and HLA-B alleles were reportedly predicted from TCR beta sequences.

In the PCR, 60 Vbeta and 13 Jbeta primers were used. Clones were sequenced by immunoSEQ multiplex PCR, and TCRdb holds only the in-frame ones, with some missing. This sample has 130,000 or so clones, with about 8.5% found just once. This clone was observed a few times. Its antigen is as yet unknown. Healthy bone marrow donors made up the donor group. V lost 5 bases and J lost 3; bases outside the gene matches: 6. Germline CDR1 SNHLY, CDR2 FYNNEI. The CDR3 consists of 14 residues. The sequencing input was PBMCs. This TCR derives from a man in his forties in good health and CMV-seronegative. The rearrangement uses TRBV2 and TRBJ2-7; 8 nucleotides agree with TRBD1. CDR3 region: CASSPGTGDYEQYF. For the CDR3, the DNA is TGTGCCAGCAGTCCCGGGACAGGAGACTACGAGCAGTACTTC.